The present TCR beta chain was sequenced within a study of blood T cell repertoires in COVID-19. Symptom resolution, clearance, or two negative PCRs marked the recovered donors of Cohort 3. Looked up from germline, CDR1 is KGHSH and CDR2 is LQKENI. The CDR3 consists of 13 residues. Trimming took off 5 bases at V and 0 bases at J, with 7 bases between the two ends. The protocol was immunoSEQ multiplex PCR, while the TCRdb copy is restricted to in-frame clones and leaves out a portion. The sample gives 200,000 to 250,000 clones, less than 85% of which show up once; roughly 20% is in the top ten. This rearrangement joins TRBV18 to TRBJ1-1; D call uncertain. The sample taken for sequencing was PBMCs or T cells enriched from blood (not recorded which). The sequence was collected from a man in his forties who had recovered from COVID-19. The DNA of the CDR3 is TGTGCCAGCTCAGCGGATTTGAACACTGAAGCTTTCTTT. This sequence encodes CASSADLNTEAFF.